This paragraph covers one TCR beta chain sequence. These data belong to a study of T cell changes during pregnancy in multiple sclerosis. The CDR3 totals 14 residues. Germline V gene data show CDR1 as MNHNY and CDR2 as SVGAGI (reference sequence). Trimming removed 6 bases from V and 5 bases from J, with 13 bases in between. The repertoire was sequenced with immunoSEQ multiplex PCR; TCRdb's copy has only in-frame clones and lacks some. The sample lists fewer than 75,000 clones, approximately 90% seen once, with about 1.5% in the top ten. The genes are TRBV6-6 and TRBJ1-4; the D gene is possibly TRBD1 (5 bases). This clonotype originated in a female donor with multiple sclerosis, enrolled in a pregnancy study. The specimen was peripheral blood, collected in the second trimester of pregnancy. The DNA of the CDR3 is TGTGCCAGCAGAGGAGGGGATGAAAATGAAAAACTGTTTTTT. Protein: CASRGGDENEKLFF.